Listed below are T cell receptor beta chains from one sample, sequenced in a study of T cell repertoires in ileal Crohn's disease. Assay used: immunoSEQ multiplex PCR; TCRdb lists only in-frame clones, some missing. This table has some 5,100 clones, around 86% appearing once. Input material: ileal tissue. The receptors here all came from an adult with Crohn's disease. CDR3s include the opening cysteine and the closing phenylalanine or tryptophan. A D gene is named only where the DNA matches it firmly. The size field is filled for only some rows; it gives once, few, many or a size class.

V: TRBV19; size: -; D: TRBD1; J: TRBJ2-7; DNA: TGTGCCAGTAGGGGTCAGGGGGCTACCTACGAGCAGTACTTC; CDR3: CASRGQGATYEQYF
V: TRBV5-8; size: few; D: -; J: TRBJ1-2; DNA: TGTGCCAGCAGCTTGGGGAGCCAAACTAACTATGGCTACACCTTC; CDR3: CASSLGSQTNYGYTF
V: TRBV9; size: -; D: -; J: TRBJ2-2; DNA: TGTGCCAGCAGCGTCCTTAGCGGGGAGCTGTTTTTT; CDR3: CASSVLSGELFF
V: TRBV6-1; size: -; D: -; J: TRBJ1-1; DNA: TGTGCCAGCAGACAGGGAATGGGGGAGACTGAAGCTTTCTTT; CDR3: CASRQGMGETEAFF
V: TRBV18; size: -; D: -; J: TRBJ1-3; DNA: TGTGCCAGCTCACCAAACTCTTTACGCTCTGGAAACACCATATATTTT; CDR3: CASSPNSLRSGNTIYF
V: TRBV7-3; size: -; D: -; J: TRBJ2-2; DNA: TGTGCCAGCAGCTTAACTACAGCCTCGAACACCGGGGAGCTGTTTTTT; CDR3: CASSLTTASNTGELFF
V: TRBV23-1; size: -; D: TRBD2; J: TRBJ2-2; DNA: TGCGCCAGCAGTCAACCGACCTCGACTAGCGGGATGAACACCGGGGAGCTGTTTTTT; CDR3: CASSQPTSTSGMNTGELFF
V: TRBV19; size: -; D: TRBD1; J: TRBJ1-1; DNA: TGTGCCAGTAGACAGGGGGTAGGGTCGGACACTGAAGCTTTCTTT; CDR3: CASRQGVGSDTEAFF
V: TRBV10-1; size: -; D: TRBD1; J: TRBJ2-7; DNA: TGCGCCAGCAGTGATTCCGGGACAGGGTCCTACGAGCAGTACTTC; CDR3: CASSDSGTGSYEQYF
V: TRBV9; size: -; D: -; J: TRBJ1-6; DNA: TGTGCCAGCAGCTCATTCTCTGGGTCACCCCTCCACTTT; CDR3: CASSSFSGSPLHF
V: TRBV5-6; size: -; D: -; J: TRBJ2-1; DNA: TGTGCCAGCAGCTTGCTAAACAGTCCGTACAATGAGCAGTTCTTC; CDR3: CASSLLNSPYNEQFF
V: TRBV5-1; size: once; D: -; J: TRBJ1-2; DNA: TGCGCCAGCAGCCGGGAAGGGGACGGGGCCTATGGCTACACCTTC; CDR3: CASSREGDGAYGYTF
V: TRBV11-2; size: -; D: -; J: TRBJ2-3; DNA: TGTGCCAGCACCCCGGCGGGCACAGATACGCAGTATTTT; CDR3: CASTPAGTDTQYF
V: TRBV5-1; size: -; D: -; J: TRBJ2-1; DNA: TGCGCCAGCAGCTTATCGATCGAGCAGTTCTTC; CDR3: CASSLSIEQFF
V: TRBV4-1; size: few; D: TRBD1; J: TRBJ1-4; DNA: TGCGCCAGCAGCCAGGGACAGCCGGTCGCAACTAATGAAAAACTGTTTTTT; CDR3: CASSQGQPVATNEKLFF
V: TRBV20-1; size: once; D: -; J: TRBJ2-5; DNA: TGCAGTGCTAGAGGGGAAGCGACCCAGTACTTC; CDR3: CSARGEATQYF
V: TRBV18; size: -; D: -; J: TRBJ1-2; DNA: TGTGCCAGCTCACCGCCAAGGGACTCATCATATGGCTACACCTTC; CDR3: CASSPPRDSSYGYTF
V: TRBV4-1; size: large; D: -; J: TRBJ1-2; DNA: TGCGCCAGCAGCCAAGATCGGGGATACAGTATCTATGGCTACACCTTC; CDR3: CASSQDRGYSIYGYTF
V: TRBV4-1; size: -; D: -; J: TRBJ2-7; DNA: TGCGCCAGCAGCCAGATGCCGGACGGAACCAGCTCCTACGAGCAGTACTTC; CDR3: CASSQMPDGTSSYEQYF